This TCR beta chain was captured by sequencing in a study of blood T cells in healthy people across ages. Looking at the study overall: Using template switching, researchers captured about one barcoded beta molecule for each two T cells.

Trimming took 7 bases from V and 2 from J, leaving 15 bases between them. CDR1 is MDHEN and CDR2 is SYDVKM in the germline V gene. This CDR3 contains 14 residues. Alongside a J-beta primer mix, a sample-barcoded 5' primer served in a second PCR lasting roughly 6 to 11 cycles. TCRdb recomputed calls from the 5' RACE reads with MiXCR, one row per CDR3 protein. The sample holds a few hundred thousand distinct CDR3 sequences; 25% to 30% are singletons and the top ten take 29%. Only a few counts were recorded for this clonotype. This TCR was recovered from a woman in her 70s in good health. The chain joins TRBV28 to TRBJ2-7; D is ambiguous. Sample: blood. The CDR3 DNA reads as TGTGCCAGCACCAGAGGCTTAGGTACCTACGAGCAGTACTTC. As protein: CASTRGLGTYEQYF.